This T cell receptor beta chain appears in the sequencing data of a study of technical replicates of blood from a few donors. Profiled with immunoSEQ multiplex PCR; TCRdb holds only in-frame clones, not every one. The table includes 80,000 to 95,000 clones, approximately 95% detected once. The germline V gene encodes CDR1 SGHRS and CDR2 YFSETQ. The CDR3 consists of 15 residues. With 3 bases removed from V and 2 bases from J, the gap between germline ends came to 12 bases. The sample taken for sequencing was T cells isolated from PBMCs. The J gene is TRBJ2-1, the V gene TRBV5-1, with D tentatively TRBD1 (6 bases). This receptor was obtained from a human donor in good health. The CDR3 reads CASSSRTEPYNEQFF. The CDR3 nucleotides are TGCGCCAGCAGCTCTAGGACAGAACCCTACAATGAGCAGTTCTTC. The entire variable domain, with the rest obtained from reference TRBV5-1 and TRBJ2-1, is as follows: KAGVTQTPRYLIKTRGQQVTLSCSPISGHRSVSWYQQTPGQGLQFLFEYFSETQRNKGNFPGRFSGRQFSNSRSEMNVSTLELGDSALYLCASSSRTEPYNEQFFGPGTRLTVL.